One sample yielded the 20 T cell receptor beta chains listed below, sequenced in a study of blood T cells in healthy people across ages. Together with a sample-barcoded 5' primer, a J-beta primer mix was included in a second PCR lasting about 7 to 12 cycles. TCRdb re-analysed the 5' RACE reads in MiXCR, keeping a single row per CDR3 protein. Of roughly 800,000 distinct CDR3 sequences listed, about three fifths were seen once; the top ten hold 22%. The sequenced sample consisted of blood. The receptors come from a man aged 25-40 years in good health.

The chain has TRBV7-2 and TRBJ2-1; D is undetermined. Germline CDR1 reads SGHTA; CDR2 reads FQGNSA. This CDR3 is built from 13 residues. The germline V and J ends were trimmed by 5 bases and 7 bases, with 12 bases remaining between them. The chain's CDR3 is CASSRVHPNEQFF. CDR3 sequence (DNA): TGTGCCAGCAGCCGAGTCCACCCTAATGAGCAGTTCTTC.

As concerns this clonotype: Germline and junction disagree at one end, which may indicate a read error. This chain links TRBV6-2 or TRBV6-3 with TRBJ2-1; D could derive from TRBD1 or TRBD2 (5 bases each). The J call may be mistaken, given a closer DNA end match to TRBJ2-7. Germline loops: CDR1 MNHEY, CDR2 SVGEGT. CDR3 length equals 12 residues. The CDR3 nucleotides read TGTGGCAGCAGGCCTAGAGGGGATGAGCAGTACTTC. Translation: CGSRPRGDEQYF.

V is TRBV12-3 or TRBV12-4 and J is TRBJ2-3; TRBD2 aligns across 9 bases. With V trimmed by 3 bases and J by 2 bases, 6 bases remained unmatched. The CDR3 is 16 residues long. This chain's CDR3 is CASSFGSSGDTDTQYF. The DNA for the CDR3 is TGTGCCAGCAGTTTCGGGTCTAGCGGGGACACAGATACGCAGTATTTT.

This clonotype occurred a few times. This rearrangement joins TRBV7-9 to TRBJ1-2; D gene unclear. With 1 base removed from V and 0 bases from J, the gap between germline ends came to 12 bases. Germline V gene sequence: CDR1 SEHNR, CDR2 FQNEAQ (reference sequence). This CDR3 is 16 amino acids long. The CDR3 here is CASSLVARGSNYGYTF. In DNA form, the CDR3 reads TGTGCCAGCAGCTTAGTGGCGAGAGGATCTAACTATGGCTACACCTTC.

CDR3: CASSLAGLAVDVETQYF. Written as DNA, the CDR3 is TGTGCCAGCAGCTTAGCGGGACTAGCGGTAGATGTCGAGACCCAGTACTTC. The V gene is TRBV7-2, the J gene TRBJ2-5, with 11 bases lining up with TRBD2. The CDR3 length is 17 residues. Germline V gene data show CDR1 as SGHTA and CDR2 as FQGNSA. V trimming: 0 bases; J trimming: 5 bases; junction bases outside the gene matches: 8.

The chain has TRBV28 and TRBJ2-7; D might be TRBD1 (6 bases). Germline CDR1 and CDR2: MDHEN and SYDVKM. Trimming took 10 bases from V and 3 from J, leaving 19 bases between them. This CDR3 region has 14 residues. The CDR3 here is CATEDRDTYYEQYF. The CDR3 coding sequence is TGTGCCACCGAGGACCGGGACACCTACTACGAGCAGTACTTC. The whole variable domain, remainder taken from reference TRBV28 and TRBJ2-7, is DVKVTQSSRYLVKRTGEKVFLECVQDMDHENMFWYRQDPGLGLRLIYFSYDVKMKEKGDIPEGYSVSREKKERFSLILESASTNQTSMYLCATEDRDTYYEQYFGPGTRLTVT.

In its sample, this clonotype was seen many times. The V gene is TRBV5-1, the J gene TRBJ2-3; 13 positions match TRBD2. The length of the CDR3 is 15 residues. CDR1 SGHRS and CDR2 YFSETQ come from the germline V gene. Trimming at V came to 4 bases and at J to 6 bases, leaving 5 bases not matched to a gene. CDR3 in amino acids: CASSDGLAGVDTQYF. CDR3 nucleotide sequence: TGCGCCAGCAGCGATGGACTAGCGGGAGTCGATACGCAGTATTTT.

The chain recombines TRBV4-2 with TRBJ2-7; a possible D gene is TRBD2 (6 bases). CDR3 length: 16 residues. The V end was cut by 3 bases, the J end by 4 bases, with 19 bases between. CDR1 is LGHNA, CDR2 YNFKEQ, per germline. The chain's CDR3 is CASSHKNAGTQYEQYF. CDR3 nucleotide sequence: TGTGCCAGCAGCCACAAAAATGCCGGGACTCAATACGAGCAGTACTTC.

V gene TRBV5-1 combines with J gene TRBJ2-2; 10 bases line up with TRBD2. Trimming at V came to 1 base and at J to 6 bases, leaving 12 bases not matched to a gene. The CDR3 contains 18 residues. Germline-derived CDR1 and CDR2 are SGHRS and YFSETQ. The CDR3 nucleotides read TGCGCCAGCAGCTTGTCCGGTAGCGGGAGGATGGGAGCCGGGGAGCTGTTTTTT. Translated: CASSLSGSGRMGAGELFF. The entire variable domain, with the rest obtained from reference TRBV5-1 and TRBJ2-2, is as follows: KAGVTQTPRYLIKTRGQQVTLSCSPISGHRSVSWYQQTPGQGLQFLFEYFSETQRNKGNFPGRFSGRQFSNSRSEMNVSTLELGDSALYLCASSLSGSGRMGAGELFFGEGSRLTVL.

The gene calls are TRBV7-9 and TRBJ2-7; D is unclear. This CDR3 contains 11 residues. Germline CDR1 is SEHNR and CDR2 is FQNEAQ (reference sequence). V was trimmed by 5 bases and J by 4 bases, leaving 6 bases between them. The CDR3 coding sequence is TGTGCCAGCAGCATGCAATACGAGCAGTACTTC. Residues: CASSMQYEQYF.

V usage is TRBV29-1 and J usage is TRBJ2-5; the D is unclear. Germline V gene data show CDR1 as SQVTM and CDR2 as ANQGSEA. The V and J ends lost 4 bases and 5 bases respectively, with 11 bases between them. The CDR3 runs 12 residues. In DNA, the CDR3 is TGCAGCGTTGTGACTCCTGGGGAGACCCAGTACTTC. Protein sequence: CSVVTPGETQYF.

The CDR3 region is CASSHEWGGGYTF. CDR3 bases: TGCGCCAGCAGCCATGAATGGGGTGGAGGCTACACCTTC. This chain connects TRBV4-3 to TRBJ1-2; D remains unclear. The germline V gene has CDR1 LGHNA and CDR2 YSLEER. V lost 3 bases and J lost 8, with 13 bases in between. The CDR3 extends over 13 amino acids.

The chain couples TRBV7-8 to TRBJ2-3; 8 bases align to TRBD1. This CDR3 contains 16 residues. Per germline, CDR1 SGHVS and CDR2 FQNEAQ. With V trimmed by 4 bases and J by 3 bases, 9 bases remained unmatched. CDR3 coding DNA: TGTGCCAGCAGCTCGTCCCGGGACAGGAGGACAGATACGCAGTATTTT. Translating it yields CASSSSRDRRTDTQYF. The full variable domain, its missing parts supplied by reference TRBV7-8 and TRBJ2-3, is GAGVSQSPRYKVAKRGQDVALRCDPISGHVSLFWYQQALGQGPEFLTYFQNEAQLDKSGLPSDRFFAERPEGSVSTLKIQRTQQEDSAVYLCASSSSRDRRTDTQYFGPGTRLTVL.

This clonotype was seen many times. The chain combines TRBV28 with TRBJ1-1; D perhaps matches TRBD1 (5 bases). Germline CDR1 and CDR2: MDHEN and SYDVKM. This CDR3 spans 15 amino acids. Trimming took off 1 base at V and 6 bases at J, with 15 bases between the two ends. This chain's CDR3 is CASSLLASWGAEAFF. The CDR3 DNA follows: TGTGCCAGCAGTTTATTAGCGAGTTGGGGCGCTGAAGCTTTCTTT.

The sample holds a few counts of this clonotype. The V gene is TRBV5-1, the J gene TRBJ2-3, with D uncertain. Germline V CDR1 and CDR2: SGHRS, YFSETQ. Trimming shortened V by 6 bases and J by 2 bases, and 13 bases separated the two germline ends. The CDR3 contains 14 residues. CDR3 region: CASTRAEPTDTQYF. In nucleotides, the CDR3 is TGCGCCAGCACCCGCGCGGAGCCCACAGATACGCAGTATTTT.

The chain combines TRBV4-3 with TRBJ1-6; 7 bases agree with TRBD1. The length of the CDR3 is 15 residues. V was clipped by 3 bases and J by 9 bases; unmatched bases: 8. CDR1 is LGHNA, CDR2 YSLEER, per germline. CDR3 sequence reads: CASSQHAGGGSPLHF. The CDR3 DNA reads as TGCGCCAGCAGCCAGCATGCAGGGGGAGGTTCACCCCTCCACTTT.

V gene TRBV18 combines with J gene TRBJ2-3; maybe TRBD2 (5 bases). Germline lookup yields CDR1 KGHSH and CDR2 LQKENI. CDR3 size: 17 residues. The V end lost 4 bases, the J end lost 2 bases, and 19 bases lay between the germline ends. Here the CDR3 reads CASSLLGSRGHTDTQYF. The CDR3 bases are TGTGCCAGCTCACTACTCGGCTCTCGGGGTCACACAGATACGCAGTATTTT.

This clonotype was counted only a few times. This chain joins TRBV20-1 and TRBJ2-7; no reliable D call. The V and J ends lost 6 bases and 2 bases respectively, with 14 bases between them. The CDR3 covers 13 residues. Germline V gene sequence: CDR1 DFQATT, CDR2 SNEGSKA (reference sequence). The CDR3 protein is CSAGSPSTYEQYF. The CDR3, as DNA: TGCAGTGCCGGGTCCCCGAGCACCTACGAGCAGTACTTC.

The V and J genes are TRBV7-2 and TRBJ1-2, with D uncertain. Trimming stripped 0 bases from V and 5 bases from J, with 7 bases between. Germline V gene lookup returns CDR1 SGHTA and CDR2 FQGNSA. This CDR3 comprises 13 residues. This chain's CDR3 is CASSLAERYGYTF. The CDR3 DNA sequence: TGTGCCAGCAGCTTAGCGGAGCGGTATGGCTACACCTTC.

This chain joins TRBV9 and TRBJ2-5, with 8 nucleotides matching TRBD2. Germline V gene sequence: CDR1 SGDLS, CDR2 YYNGEE. J was trimmed by 6 bases and V by 0 bases; bases with no gene match: 13. The CDR3 is 17 residues long. CDR3 coding DNA: TGTGCCAGCAGCGTAGGGACTGGGCGGGGGGTTCAGAAGACCCAGTACTTC. Translated: CASSVGTGRGVQKTQYF.